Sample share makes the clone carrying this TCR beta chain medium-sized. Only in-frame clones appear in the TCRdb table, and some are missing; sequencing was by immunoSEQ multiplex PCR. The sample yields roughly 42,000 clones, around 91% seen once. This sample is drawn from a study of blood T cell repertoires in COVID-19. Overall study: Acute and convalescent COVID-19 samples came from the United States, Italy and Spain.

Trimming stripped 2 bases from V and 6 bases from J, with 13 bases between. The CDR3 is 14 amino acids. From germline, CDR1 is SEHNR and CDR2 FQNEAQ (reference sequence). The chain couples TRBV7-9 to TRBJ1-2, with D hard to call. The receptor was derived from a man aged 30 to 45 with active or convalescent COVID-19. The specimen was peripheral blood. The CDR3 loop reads CASSLSGRKNGYTF. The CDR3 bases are TGTGCCAGCAGCTTATCAGGCAGGAAGAATGGCTACACCTTC.